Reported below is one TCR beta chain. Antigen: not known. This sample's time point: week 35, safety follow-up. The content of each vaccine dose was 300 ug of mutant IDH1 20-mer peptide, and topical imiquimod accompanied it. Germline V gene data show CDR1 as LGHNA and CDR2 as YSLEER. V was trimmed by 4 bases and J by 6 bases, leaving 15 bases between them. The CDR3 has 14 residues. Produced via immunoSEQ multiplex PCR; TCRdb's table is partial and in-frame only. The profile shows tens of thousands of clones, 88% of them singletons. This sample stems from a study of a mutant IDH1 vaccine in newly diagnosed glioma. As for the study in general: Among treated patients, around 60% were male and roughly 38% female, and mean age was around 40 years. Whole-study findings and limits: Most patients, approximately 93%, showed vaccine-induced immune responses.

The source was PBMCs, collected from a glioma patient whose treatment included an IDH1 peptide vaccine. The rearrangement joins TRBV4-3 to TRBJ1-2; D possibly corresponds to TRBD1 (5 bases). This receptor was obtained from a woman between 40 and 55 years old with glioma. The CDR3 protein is CASSLTGARNGYTF. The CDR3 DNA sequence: TGCGCCAGCAGCCTCACCGGGGCCAGGAATGGCTACACCTTC.